Listed below are T cell receptor beta chains from one sample, sequenced in a study of CD8 T cells in ankylosing spondylitis. Each CDR3 protein gets one entry after TCRdb re-called the 5' RACE reads with MiXCR. The sample has tens of thousands of distinct CDR3 sequences, 3% seen once. The sample taken for sequencing was blood, either unsorted or a sorted T cell fraction (not recorded which). These TCRs come from a male donor with ankylosing spondylitis or in good health (not recorded which). Both conserved end residues are part of each CDR3. D genes are given only for firm matches. The size entry gives how often the clone was seen (once, few, many) or a class if it is expanded.

clone_size	cdr3_length	v_call	j_call	d_call	cdr3_aa	cdr3_nt
many	15	TRBV9	TRBJ2-1	TRBD2	CASSVDRTSRDEQFF	TGTGCCAGCAGCGTAGATCGGACTAGCCGGGATGAGCAGTTCTTC
few	17	TRBV9	TRBJ2-1	-	CASSEALSGSGYNEQFF	TGTGCCAGCAGCGAGGCCTTGTCGGGCTCTGGCTACAATGAGCAGTTCTTC
many	16	TRBV9	TRBJ2-1	TRBD2	CASSARLAGGPNEQFF	TGTGCCAGCAGCGCAAGACTAGCGGGGGGGCCGAATGAGCAGTTCTTC
many	16	TRBV5-1	TRBJ2-3	TRBD2	CASSLGASGRTDTQYF	TGCGCCAGCAGCCTGGGGGCTAGCGGGAGAACAGATACGCAGTATTTT
many	17	TRBV9	TRBJ2-1	TRBD1	CASSVQGTGGSYNEQFF	TGTGCCAGCAGCGTACAGGGGACAGGGGGCTCCTACAATGAGCAGTTCTTC
many	15	TRBV9	TRBJ1-1	-	CASSVVVGPSTEAFF	TGTGCCAGCAGCGTAGTAGTGGGTCCGAGCACTGAAGCTTTCTTT
many	12	TRBV9	TRBJ2-1	TRBD1	CASSARGNEQFF	TGTGCCAGCAGCGCCAGGGGGAATGAGCAGTTCTTC
many	16	TRBV9	TRBJ2-5	-	CASSVDVGVGKETQYF	TGTGCCAGCAGCGTAGATGTAGGGGTTGGGAAAGAGACCCAGTACTTC
many	16	TRBV9	TRBJ2-2	TRBD2	CASSVTASGVTGELFF	TGTGCCAGCAGCGTAACCGCTAGCGGGGTCACCGGGGAGCTGTTTTTT
many	15	TRBV9	TRBJ2-3	-	CASSPGQISTDTQYF	TGTGCCAGCAGCCCCGGACAAATAAGCACAGATACGCAGTATTTT
many	18	TRBV9	TRBJ2-3	TRBD2	CASSVVGGSGRFADTQYF	TGTGCCAGCAGCGTAGTCGGTGGTAGCGGGAGATTTGCAGATACGCAGTATTTT
many	16	TRBV9	TRBJ2-3	-	CASSVVQGLDTDTQYF	TGTGCCAGCAGCGTAGTACAGGGCCTTGACACAGATACGCAGTATTTT
many	20	TRBV9	TRBJ2-5	TRBD2	CASSVSNPGLAGVGQETQYF	TGTGCCAGCAGCGTATCTAACCCGGGACTAGCGGGGGTTGGCCAAGAGACCCAGTACTTC
many	16	TRBV9	TRBJ2-6	-	CASSVAASSGANVLTF	TGTGCCAGCAGCGTAGCTGCGTCCTCTGGGGCCAACGTCCTGACTTTC
many	17	TRBV9	TRBJ2-2	-	CASSVGGQGRITGELFF	TGTGCCAGCAGCGTAGGAGGGCAGGGTCGTATCACCGGGGAGCTGTTTTTT
many	15	TRBV9	TRBJ2-3	-	CASSVVPGDIDTQYF	TGTGCCAGCAGCGTAGTACCAGGGGACATAGATACGCAGTATTTT
many	17	TRBV9	TRBJ2-1	TRBD1	CASSVGTRGQGGNEQFF	TGTGCCAGCAGCGTGGGTACCCGTGGACAGGGTGGGAATGAGCAGTTCTTC
many	16	TRBV9	TRBJ2-5	-	CASSVEGSSYGETQYF	TGTGCCAGCAGCGTAGAGGGGTCGTCCTACGGAGAGACCCAGTACTTC
many	14	TRBV9	TRBJ2-5	TRBD1	CASSRLGQQETQYF	TGTGCCAGCAGCCGACTGGGACAGCAAGAGACCCAGTACTTC
many	14	TRBV9	TRBJ1-1	-	CASSVAYSNTEAFF	TGTGCCAGCAGCGTAGCTTACTCGAACACTGAAGCTTTCTTT
many	18	TRBV9	TRBJ2-3	TRBD2	CASSVGLAGGMSTDTQYF	TGTGCCAGCAGCGTTGGGCTAGCGGGGGGGATGAGCACAGATACGCAGTATTTT
many	17	TRBV9	TRBJ2-1	-	CASSEGGGPSSYNEQFF	TGTGCCAGCAGCGAGGGGGGGGGTCCGAGCTCCTACAATGAGCAGTTCTTC
many	13	TRBV9	TRBJ2-5	-	CASSVATGETQYF	TGTGCCAGCAGCGTAGCTACGGGGGAGACCCAGTACTTC